This TCR beta chain emerged from a study of a mutant IDH1 vaccine in newly diagnosed glioma (dated by TCRdb to the early 2020s). Some background on the complete study: In the chemotherapy-containing groups, vaccination started alongside temozolomide cycles, whereas in patients who had radiotherapy alone it started 4-6 weeks after radiotherapy. Before enrollment, patients had received standard therapy of radiotherapy alone, temozolomide alone, or radiochemotherapy with temozolomide; most received the combination. For exploratory analyses, longitudinal TCRB deep sequencing was carried out in 25 to 30 treated patients wherever samples were available. Peripheral blood samples were drawn at six visits, namely V03 (baseline), V05, V07, V10, V12 and V13. Visit V12 was the week-35 safety follow-up and visit V13 was the week-47 end of study. Of the approximately 30 treated patients, around 62% were male and 37.5% were female, and the mean age was approximately 40 years.

The library was made by the immunoSEQ multiplex PCR assay. Following the manufacturer's protocol, the hsTCRB Kit was used to amplify rearranged TCR beta chain sequences. An Illumina MiSeq was used to sequence the TCRB libraries. As for how the authors treated the data: Demultiplexing, trimming and gene mapping were performed with the kit vendor's proprietary platform. The table comes from immuneACCESS by way of TCRdb, which keeps in-frame sequences with V and J called. Part of the clones is missing from these tables; in studies checked, under half for an unresolved V gene and the rest for unknown reasons. V, J and clone size are taken as reported in that table, and D and trimming were inferred from the DNA itself. Counted in this sample were 35,000 to 45,000 clones; roughly 80% of them appeared once. The ten largest clones add up to over 4.5% of the sample. Taken from the germline V gene (reference sequence), the CDR1 and CDR2 loops are GTSNPN and SVGIG. The V end loses 1 base and the J end loses 4 bases, and a stretch of 5 bases separates them. Spanning cysteine to phenylalanine, the CDR3 consists of 12 amino acids. Only the CDR3 part of the read is kept: 36 bases, read in frame from the first base.

The time point label on this specimen signifies: week 35, safety follow-up. A 20-mer mutant IDH1 peptide at 300 micrograms in Montanide made up each vaccine dose, which was injected subcutaneously together with topical imiquimod. Patients received eight vaccinations in weeks 1, 3, 5, 7, 11, 15, 19 and 23, corresponding to visits V03 through V10. All donors had newly diagnosed IDH1-mutant astrocytomas of WHO grade 3 or 4 that showed loss of nuclear ATRX. The samples were drawn from NOA16, a multicentre, single-arm, open-label phase I trial in Germany that tested a mutant IDH1 peptide vaccine in humans for the first time. Genomic DNA for TCRB sequencing was extracted from EDTA blood using the DNeasy Blood and Tissue Kit. Study-wide conclusions, independent of this receptor: Pseudoprogression seemed to be unrelated to changes in the top peripheral T cell clonotypes found by TCRB sequencing. Availability determined which PBMC samples were chosen for TCRB deep sequencing. Immune responses induced by the vaccine were seen in roughly 95% of patients across multiple MHC alleles. It was noted by the authors that analyses of patient blood samples could not be reproduced owing to sample limitations.

As to this clone: The clone's antigen remains unknown. No base-level quality is on record; no much larger clone is a single base apart.

Material: PBMCs, obtained from a glioma patient whose treatment included an IDH1 peptide vaccine. This chain is built from TRBV30 and TRBJ1-5; confidence is insufficient to name the D gene. The source is a woman in her forties or fifties with glioma. The nucleotides are TGTGCCTGGAGTGCACAAAATCAGCCCCAGCATTTT. The encoded protein is CAWSAQNQPQHF.